Below are 6 T cell receptor beta chains sequenced from a single sample in a study of siplizumab effects on memory and regulatory T cells. Sequencing used immunoSEQ multiplex PCR; TCRdb keeps in-frame clones, though not all of them. The sample records about 64,000 clones, just over 95% being singletons. The source material was naive CD8+ T cells sorted from blood. The receptor set was obtained from a human donor in good health.

This chain uses TRBV9 with TRBJ2-3; D might be TRBD1 or TRBD2, each matching 5 bases. Trimming cost V 3 bases and J 1 base, with 6 bases left between them. The CDR3 sequence is 13 residues long. Germline V gene sequence: CDR1 SGDLS, CDR2 YYNGEE. CDR3: CASSGGRTDTQYF. The CDR3 nucleotides are TGTGCCAGCAGCGGGGGACGCACAGATACGCAGTATTTT.

This clone was counted a single time. This sequence joins TRBV4-3 and TRBJ2-7, with 9 nucleotides matching TRBD1. The CDR3 totals 13 residues. Germline CDR1 LGHNA, CDR2 YSLEER. V was clipped by 4 bases and J by 6 bases; unmatched bases: 4. The CDR3 is CASSPGTGSEQYF. The CDR3, as DNA: TGCGCCAGCAGCCCCGGGACAGGGTCCGAGCAGTACTTC.

This rearrangement joins TRBV14 to TRBJ2-3; weak D call: TRBD1 (7 bases). The CDR3 has 13 amino acids. The V end was cut by 8 bases, the J end by 2 bases, with 11 bases between. Germline loops: CDR1 SGHDN, CDR2 FVKESK. The CDR3, as DNA: TGTGCCAGCGGAGGGACAGCCACAGATACGCAGTATTTT. Translated: CASGGTATDTQYF.

This clone has a single count. The chain employs TRBV7-3 and TRBJ2-7, with a possible D match to TRBD2 (6 bases). The CDR3 is 13 residues long. Germline assignment: CDR1 SGHTA and CDR2 FQGTGA. V shed 6 bases and J shed 5 bases, with 14 bases lying between them. The CDR3 spells CASSPLGGNEQYF. The CDR3 DNA sequence: TGTGCCAGCAGTCCTCTGGGCGGGAACGAGCAGTACTTC.

The V and J genes are TRBV19 and TRBJ1-2; 12 bases are a match to TRBD1. This CDR3 region has 15 residues. J lost 7 bases, V lost 7 bases, and 10 bases had no gene match. Germline V gives CDR1 LNHDA, CDR2 SQIVND (reference sequence). CDR3 nucleotides: TGTGCCAGTACCACAGGGACAGGGGGCTTTGTTGGCTACACCTTC. Encoded protein: CASTTGTGGFVGYTF.

V usage is TRBV28 and J usage is TRBJ1-3; no reliable D call. The CDR3 has 18 residues. Trimming pared 5 bases from V and 0 bases from J, leaving 20 bases between. Germline values: CDR1 MDHEN, CDR2 SYDVKM. The CDR3 region has the DNA TGTGCCAGCAGTCCTATCTGGGGAGAACCAAGCTCTGGAAACACCATATATTTT. Translation gives CASSPIWGEPSSGNTIYF.